This T cell receptor beta chain was sequenced for a study of human T cells and chemical hapten exposure. TCRdb ran MiXCR on the RACE reads and lists one entry per CDR3 protein. The sample contains some 80,000 distinct CDR3 sequences, 10% of which appear only once. Time point described: patch test 2, 6 weeks after DPC sensitization. Treatment here: therapeutic diphenylcyclopropenone sensitization with weekly scalp DPC. The V gene's germline CDR1 is SGHTA and CDR2 FQGNSA. V was trimmed by 5 bases and J by 0 bases, leaving 17 bases between them. There are 17 residues in the CDR3. In its sample, this clonotype was seen many times.

Here the sequenced sample was whole blood, taken in connection with sensitization to the hapten diphenylcyclopropenone (DPC). This chain connects TRBV7-2 to TRBJ2-4, with D possibly TRBD1 on 6 matching bases. This TCR came from a woman aged 30 to 39 with alopecia areata. Some clones in this sample may be carry-over from other donors' samples. CDR3 in amino acids: CASSTRDTSRAKNIQYF. The DNA of the CDR3 is TGTGCCAGCAGCACCCGGGACACCTCTCGAGCCAAAAACATTCAGTACTTC.